This passage covers 17 T cell receptor beta chains from one sample sequenced in a study of beta chain features in type 1 diabetes. Study-level results: Moderately but significantly shorter TCRB CDR3s were found in Type 1 diabetes patients in all four CD4+ subsets.

Of the isolated RNA, all was reverse transcribed, and so the sequenced material was expressed TCRB transcripts. This table comes from immunoSEQ multiplex PCR, and its TCRdb copy is limited to in-frame clones, with some not included. The sample records 300,000 or so clones, approximately 15% being singletons. These receptors have no known antigen. The specimen sequenced was naive CD4+ T cells from blood. These receptors all stem from a woman aged 18 to 35 with type 1 diabetes.

The V and J genes are TRBV2 and TRBJ2-7; TRBD1 aligns across 10 bases. Germline loops: CDR1 SNHLY, CDR2 FYNNEI. The CDR3 consists of 12 residues. V lost 8 bases to trimming and J lost 5 bases; unmatched junction nucleotides: 3. The chain's CDR3 is CASLTGGHEQYF. The CDR3 DNA is TGTGCCAGCCTGACAGGGGGCCACGAGCAGTACTTC. Complete variable domain (other parts from reference TRBV2 and TRBJ2-7): EPEVTQTPSHQVTQMGQEVILRCVPISNHLYFYWYRQILGQKVEFLVSFYNNEISEKSEIFDDQFSVERPDGSNFTLKIRSTKLEDSAMYFCASLTGGHEQYFGPGTRLTVT.

This clone occurred a few times. The chain couples TRBV5-1 to TRBJ2-2, with a possible D match to TRBD1 (6 bases). In germline, CDR1 is SGHRS, CDR2 YFSETQ. CDR3 size: 16 residues. V was trimmed by 0 bases and J by 3 bases, leaving 12 bases between them. Here the CDR3 DNA reads TGCGCCAGCAGCTTGGTTGGGGGCGCCTACACCGGGGAGCTGTTTTTT. Translated: CASSLVGGAYTGELFF.

The V gene is TRBV10-3, the J gene TRBJ1-1, with TRBD1 as a possible D gene (6 bases). The CDR3 consists of 14 residues. With 4 bases removed from V and 0 bases from J, the gap between germline ends came to 9 bases. Per the germline V gene, CDR1 is ENHRY and CDR2 is SYGVKD. The chain's CDR3 is CAISGQAMNTEAFF. The CDR3 region has the DNA TGTGCCATCAGTGGACAGGCAATGAACACTGAAGCTTTCTTT.

The chain is built from TRBV14 and TRBJ2-7, with D perhaps TRBD1 (6 bases). Trimming pared 0 bases from V and 2 bases from J, leaving 14 bases between. The CDR3 is made up of 16 amino acids. Germline lookup yields CDR1 SGHDN and CDR2 FVKESK. The DNA for the CDR3 is TGTGCCAGCAGCCAAGAGAAAGGACAGCCCACCTACGAGCAGTACGTC. Its protein is CASSQEKGQPTYEQYV.

This clone showed up just a few times. Other DNA sequences within the sample encode an identical CDR3. This rearrangement joins TRBV15 to TRBJ1-5; D might be TRBD1 (6 bases). Per germline, CDR1 LNHNV and CDR2 YYDKDF (reference sequence). This CDR3 has 15 amino acids. V lost 0 bases, J lost 0 bases, and 6 bases lay in between. CDR3 loop: CATSRDRGSNQPQHF. CDR3 in DNA: TGTGCCACCAGCAGAGACAGGGGTAGCAATCAGCCCCAGCATTTT.

This chain's CDR3 is CAWNTGTWSSYNEQFF. In nucleotides, the CDR3 is TGTGCCTGGAACACAGGAACTTGGAGCTCCTACAATGAGCAGTTCTTC. The chain links TRBV30 to TRBJ2-1, with D tentatively TRBD1 (5 bases). V gave up 4 bases and J gave up 0 bases, with 16 bases separating them. Germline V lookup: CDR1 GTSNPN, CDR2 SVGIG (reference sequence). This CDR3 spans 16 amino acids.

Many counts were recorded for this clone. The chain joins TRBV29-1 to TRBJ2-1, with D hard to call. Germline V gene lookup returns CDR1 SQVTM and CDR2 ANQGSEA. The CDR3 length is 12 residues. Between the trimmed V and J ends, which lost 3 bases and 13 bases, there was a span of 16 bases. CDR3 region: CSVDIRTRGQFF. DNA for the CDR3: TGCAGCGTTGATATCAGAACCCGTGGCCAGTTCTTC.

The chain is built from TRBV7-3 and TRBJ2-7; 7 bases match TRBD2. The CDR3 is 15 residues long. CDR1 and CDR2 from the germline V gene are SGHTA and FQGTGA. V lost 5 bases to trimming and J lost 6 bases; unmatched junction nucleotides: 13. CDR3 loop: CASSPGGGGRSEQYF. CDR3 nucleotides: TGTGCCAGCAGCCCGGGGGGAGGAGGCCGGTCCGAGCAGTACTTC.

The chain carries TRBV7-9 and TRBJ2-5; TRBD1 matches at 7 bases. Trimming took 5 bases from V and 5 from J; bases not matched to a gene: 11. This CDR3 has 15 residues. Germline V lookup: CDR1 SEHNR, CDR2 FQNEAQ (reference sequence). The CDR3 spells CASSTPTGLMETQYF. DNA for the CDR3: TGTGCCAGCAGCACCCCGACAGGGCTTATGGAGACCCAGTACTTC.

V is TRBV29-1 and J is TRBJ2-7, with TRBD1 identical over 10 bases. The J segment lost 7 bases and the V segment lost 4 bases, leaving 7 bases of the junction unmatched. This CDR3 comprises 13 residues. Germline CDR1 and CDR2: SQVTM and ANQGSEA. The CDR3 DNA reads TGCAGCGTTGGCCGGGACAGGGGAGGAGAGCAGTACTTC. It codes for CSVGRDRGGEQYF.

The V gene is TRBV2, the J gene TRBJ2-3, with a tentative D call TRBD1 (6 bases). The V gene's germline CDR1 is SNHLY and CDR2 FYNNEI. V lost 2 bases to trimming and J lost 5 bases, with 14 bases between them. This CDR3 has 15 amino acids. The CDR3 here is CASSEILQGQDTQYF. The CDR3 coding sequence is TGTGCCAGCAGTGAAATTCTGCAGGGGCAAGATACGCAGTATTTT.

The genes are TRBV29-1 and TRBJ2-3, with 7 bases matching TRBD2. Trimming removed 2 bases from V and 3 bases from J; junction bases left unmatched: 11. Germline V gives CDR1 SQVTM, CDR2 ANQGSEA. The CDR3 is 16 amino acids. The chain's CDR3 is CSVETRGGPSTDTQYF. The CDR3 bases are TGCAGCGTTGAAACGAGGGGAGGGCCATCGACAGATACGCAGTATTTT.

This clone showed up just a few times. The V and J genes are TRBV4-2 and TRBJ2-2; 7 bases are shared with TRBD1. The CDR3 loop spans 17 amino acids. V trimming: 0 bases; J trimming: 6 bases; junction bases outside the gene matches: 10. The germline CDR1 and CDR2 sequences are LGHNA and YNFKEQ. The CDR3 DNA reads as TGTGCCAGCAGCCAAGATCAAAGGGGGCGCGTTTCCGGGGAGCTGTTTTTT. Translation gives CASSQDQRGRVSGELFF.

V usage is TRBV9 and J usage is TRBJ2-3; TRBD2 agrees at 7 bases. The germline V gene has CDR1 SGDLS and CDR2 YYNGEE. The length of the CDR3 is 14 residues. The ends lost 4 bases at V and 6 bases at J; junction bases unmatched: 8. The CDR3 DNA follows: TGTGCCAGCAGCCTGGGAGGGCCCCGGGATACGCAGTATTTT. Protein sequence: CASSLGGPRDTQYF.

In its sample, this clone was seen a few times. This sample also contains other DNA sequences that code for the same CDR3. The DNA for the CDR3 is TGTGCCAGCAGCTTGGGAGCGGGGGGCACTGAAGCTTTCTTT. Protein product: CASSLGAGGTEAFF. The chain recombines TRBV5-4 with TRBJ1-1; D is possibly TRBD1 (5 bases). Per the germline V gene, CDR1 is SGHNT and CDR2 is YYREEE (reference sequence). With 0 bases removed from V and 4 bases from J, the gap between germline ends came to 10 bases. The CDR3 has 14 residues.

V is TRBV9 and J is TRBJ2-7; D gene uncertain. Germline CDR1 SGDLS, CDR2 YYNGEE. The CDR3 has 17 residues. V was pared by 0 bases and J by 6 bases, with 22 bases between. As DNA, the CDR3 is TGTGCCAGCAGCGTAGGGGTGACCCGCTTAGCACGAAGCGAGCAGTACTTC. It yields the protein CASSVGVTRLARSEQYF.

V usage is TRBV7-9 and J usage is TRBJ2-1, with 7 bases that match TRBD2. The CDR3 contains 13 residues. J lost 3 bases, V lost 9 bases, and 5 bases had no gene match. Germline V gene sequence: CDR1 SEHNR, CDR2 FQNEAQ (reference sequence). The CDR3 loop reads CARISGIYNEQFF. DNA for the CDR3: TGTGCCAGGATCAGCGGGATCTACAATGAGCAGTTCTTC.